The T cell receptor (beta chain) under discussion was sequenced for a study of blood T cell repertoires in COVID-19. Study in general: Italy, Spain and the United States were the sources of the convalescent and acute COVID-19 samples. Sample material is recorded as cDNA or gDNA derived from T cells, B-cell-depleted T cells, or PBMCs.

From germline, CDR1 is SEHNR and CDR2 FQNEAQ (reference sequence). V shed 5 bases and J 8 bases; nucleotides not matched to a gene: 5. This CDR3 is 12 amino acids long. The data were produced by immunoSEQ multiplex PCR, yet TCRdb's version contains in-frame clones alone and is incomplete. The repertoire consists of 300,000 to 350,000 clones, with around 82% occurring once and the leading ten covering 3%. Input material: peripheral blood. The sequence came from a man aged 25 to 40 with active or convalescent COVID-19. The rearrangement joins TRBV7-9 to TRBJ1-1; 7 bases agree with TRBD1. The CDR3 nucleotides read TGTGCCAGCAGCATAGACAGGGTCGAAGCTTTCTTT. Translated, it gives CASSIDRVEAFF.